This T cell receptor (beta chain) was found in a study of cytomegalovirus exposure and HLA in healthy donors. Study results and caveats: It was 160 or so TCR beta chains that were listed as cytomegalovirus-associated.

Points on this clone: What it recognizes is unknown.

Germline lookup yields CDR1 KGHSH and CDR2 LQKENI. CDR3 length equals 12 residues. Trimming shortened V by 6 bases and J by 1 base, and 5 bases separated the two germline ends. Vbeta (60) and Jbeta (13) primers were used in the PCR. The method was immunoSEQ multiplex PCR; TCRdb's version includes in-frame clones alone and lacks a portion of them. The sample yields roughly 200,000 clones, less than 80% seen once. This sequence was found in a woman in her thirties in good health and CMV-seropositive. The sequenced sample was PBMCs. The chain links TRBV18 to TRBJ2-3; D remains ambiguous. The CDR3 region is CASSRGTDTQYF. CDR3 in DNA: TGTGCCAGCTCGAGAGGCACAGATACGCAGTATTTT.